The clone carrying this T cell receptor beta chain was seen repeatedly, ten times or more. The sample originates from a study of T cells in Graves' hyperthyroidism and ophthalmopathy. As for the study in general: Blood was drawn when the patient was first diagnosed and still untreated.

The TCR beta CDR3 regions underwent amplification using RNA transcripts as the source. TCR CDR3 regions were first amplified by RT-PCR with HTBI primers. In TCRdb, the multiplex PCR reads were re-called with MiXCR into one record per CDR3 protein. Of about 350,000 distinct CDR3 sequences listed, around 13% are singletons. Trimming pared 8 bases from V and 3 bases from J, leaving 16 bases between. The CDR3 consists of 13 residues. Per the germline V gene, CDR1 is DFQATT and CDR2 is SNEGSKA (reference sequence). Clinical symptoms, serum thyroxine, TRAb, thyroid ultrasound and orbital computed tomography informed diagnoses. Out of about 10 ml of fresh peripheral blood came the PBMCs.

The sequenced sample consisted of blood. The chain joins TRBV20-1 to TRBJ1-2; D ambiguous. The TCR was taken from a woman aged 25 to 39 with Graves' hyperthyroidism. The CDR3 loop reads CSTVSRADYGYTF. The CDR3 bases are TGCAGTACCGTGAGTCGTGCTGACTATGGCTACACCTTC.